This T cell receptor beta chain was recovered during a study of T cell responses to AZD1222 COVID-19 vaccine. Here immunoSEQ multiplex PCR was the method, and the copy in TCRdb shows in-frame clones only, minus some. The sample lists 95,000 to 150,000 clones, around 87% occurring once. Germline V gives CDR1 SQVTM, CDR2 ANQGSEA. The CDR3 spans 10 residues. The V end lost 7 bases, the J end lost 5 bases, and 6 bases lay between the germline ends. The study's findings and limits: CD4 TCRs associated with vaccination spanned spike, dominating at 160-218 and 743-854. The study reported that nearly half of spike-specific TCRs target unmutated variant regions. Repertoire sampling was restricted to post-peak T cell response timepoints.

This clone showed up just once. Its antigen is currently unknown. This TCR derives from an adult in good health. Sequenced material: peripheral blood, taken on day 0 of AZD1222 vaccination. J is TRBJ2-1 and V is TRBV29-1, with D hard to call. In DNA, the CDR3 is TGCAGCGGTGCAAACAATGAGCAGTTCTTC. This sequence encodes CSGANNEQFF.